Listed here is a single T cell receptor (beta chain). The antigen is not known. The CDR3 consists of 14 residues. The trim removed 6 bases at V and 1 base at J, leaving 4 bases unmatched. Germline V gene lookup returns CDR1 DFQATT and CDR2 SNEGSKA (reference sequence). The iRepertoire nested amplicon-rescue multiplex PCR amplified TCR alpha and beta CDR3s from RNA. One-step reverse transcription and amplification started from approximately 100-400 ng of tissue mRNA or PBMC total RNA. TCRdb used MiXCR to reprocess the multiplex PCR reads, holding one entry per CDR3 protein. The data hold around 390,000 distinct CDR3 sequences, with approximately 42% observed a single time. This record belongs to a study of glioma-infiltrating T cells. Study-wide background: Presurgical dexamethasone in glioma patients lasted six or fewer days. Study outcomes and limitations: Tissue-blood divergence was below expectation in non-neoplastic patients, above in gliomas. Only very few CDR3 sequences appeared in both tissue and blood.

The specimen sequenced was glioma tissue, nonneoplastic brain tissue, or PBMCs (not recorded which). The receptor was derived from a human donor with low-grade glioma or glioblastoma, undergoing nonglioma brain surgery, or in good health (not recorded which). The V call is TRBV20-1, the J call TRBJ2-2; TRBD2 aligns across 8 bases. The CDR3 loop reads CSARTSLNTGELFF. As DNA, the CDR3 is TGCAGTGCCCGGACTAGCTTGAACACCGGGGAGCTGTTTTTT.